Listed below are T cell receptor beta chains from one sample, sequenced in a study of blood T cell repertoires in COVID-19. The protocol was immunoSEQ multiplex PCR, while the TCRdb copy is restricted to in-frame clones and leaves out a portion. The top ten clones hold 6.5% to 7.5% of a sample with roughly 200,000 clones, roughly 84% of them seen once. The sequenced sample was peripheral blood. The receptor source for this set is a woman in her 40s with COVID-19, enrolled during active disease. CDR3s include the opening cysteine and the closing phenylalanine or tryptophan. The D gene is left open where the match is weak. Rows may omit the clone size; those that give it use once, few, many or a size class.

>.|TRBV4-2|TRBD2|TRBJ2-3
CASSQGEAGGPRNTQYF
TGTGCCAGCAGCCAAGGTGAAGCGGGGGGCCCCCGGAATACGCAGTATTTT
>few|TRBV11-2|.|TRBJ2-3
CASSPSSSTDTQYF
TGTGCCAGCAGCCCCAGTTCTAGCACAGATACGCAGTATTTT
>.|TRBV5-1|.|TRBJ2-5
CASSPPGETQYF
TGCGCCAGCAGCCCCCCCGGGGAGACCCAGTACTTC
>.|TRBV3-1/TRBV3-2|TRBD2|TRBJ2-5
CASKLAGGQETQYF
TGTGCCAGCAAACTAGCGGGAGGACAAGAGACCCAGTACTTC
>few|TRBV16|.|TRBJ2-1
CASSQYNNEQFF
TGTGCCAGCAGCCAATATAACAATGAGCAGTTCTTC
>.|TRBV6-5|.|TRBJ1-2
CASSYAPDANYGYTF
TGTGCCAGCAGTTACGCCCCAGATGCTAACTATGGCTACACCTTC
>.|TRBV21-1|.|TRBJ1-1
CASREDRANTEAFF
TGTGCCAGCAGAGAAGACAGGGCAAACACTGAAGCTTTCTTT
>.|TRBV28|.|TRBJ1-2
CASSLQGANGYTF
TGTGCCAGCAGTTTGCAAGGGGCCAATGGCTACACCTTC
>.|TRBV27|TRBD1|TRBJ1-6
CATSNRGVNSPLHF
TGTGCCACCTCAAACAGGGGTGTTAATTCACCCCTCCACTTT
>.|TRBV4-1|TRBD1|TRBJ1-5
CASSQDGQTGWTHQPQHF
TGCGCCAGCAGCCAAGACGGCCAGACAGGGTGGACCCATCAGCCCCAGCATTTT
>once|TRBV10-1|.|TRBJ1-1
CASSDGARAGNTEAFF
TGCGCCAGCAGTGATGGGGCCAGGGCTGGGAACACTGAAGCTTTCTTT
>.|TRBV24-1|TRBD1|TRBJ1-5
CATSDPAEGAIQPQHF
TGTGCCACCAGTGATCCCGCAGAGGGGGCTATTCAGCCCCAGCATTTT
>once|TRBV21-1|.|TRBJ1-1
CASSPPAGHGSTEAFF
TGTGCCAGCAGCCCCCCGGCCGGACATGGATCCACTGAAGCTTTCTTT
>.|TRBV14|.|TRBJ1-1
CASTGVMNTEAFF
TGTGCCAGCACCGGGGTGATGAACACTGAAGCTTTCTTT
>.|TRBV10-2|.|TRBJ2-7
CASSEWATGLNYEQYF
TGCGCCAGCAGTGAGTGGGCCACTGGACTCAACTACGAGCAGTACTTC
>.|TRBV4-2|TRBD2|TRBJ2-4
CASSQDPTSGQLAKNIQYF
TGTGCCAGCAGCCAAGATCCCACTAGCGGGCAACTAGCCAAAAACATTCAGTACTTC
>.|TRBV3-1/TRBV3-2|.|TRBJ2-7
CASSHSFEQYF
TGTGCCAGCAGCCACTCTTTCGAGCAGTACTTC
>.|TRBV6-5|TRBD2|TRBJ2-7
CASRGGGRYEQYF
TGTGCCAGCAGGGGCGGGGGGAGGTACGAGCAGTACTTC
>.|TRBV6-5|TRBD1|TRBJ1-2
CASSSPRTGCDDGYTF
TGTGCCAGCAGTTCCCCTCGGACAGGGTGCGATGATGGCTACACCTTC
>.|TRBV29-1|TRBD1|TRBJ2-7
CSVTGQKNGYEQYF
TGCAGCGTGACGGGACAGAAGAATGGCTACGAGCAGTACTTC
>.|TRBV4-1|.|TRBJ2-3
CASSQEWGQRSDTQYF
TGCGCCAGCAGCCAAGAGTGGGGGCAGCGATCAGATACGCAGTATTTT
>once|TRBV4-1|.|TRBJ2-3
CASSEINRVSDTQYF
TGCGCCAGCAGCGAAATAAACAGGGTCTCAGATACGCAGTATTTT
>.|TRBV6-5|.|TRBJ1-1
CASCEDSQGTEAFF
TGTGCCAGCTGCGAGGACAGCCAGGGCACTGAAGCTTTCTTT
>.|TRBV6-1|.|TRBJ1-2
CASSEEPTGYGYTF
TGTGCCAGCAGTGAAGAGCCGACAGGCTATGGCTACACCTTC
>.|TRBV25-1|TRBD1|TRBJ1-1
CASSWTGFLTEAFF
TGTGCCAGCAGCTGGACAGGATTTTTGACTGAAGCTTTCTTT
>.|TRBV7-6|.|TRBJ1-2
CASSLGTANTNYGYTF
TGTGCCAGCAGCTTAGGGACAGCTAATACTAACTATGGCTACACCTTC
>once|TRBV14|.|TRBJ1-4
CASSHRDPGVF
TGTGCCAGCAGCCATCGAGACCCCGGGGTTTTT
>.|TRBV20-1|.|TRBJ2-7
CSATRVDEQYF
TGCAGTGCTACGCGCGTGGACGAGCAGTACTTC
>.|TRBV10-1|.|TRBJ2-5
CASSESGRRETQYF
TGCGCCAGCAGTGAGTCTGGAAGGAGAGAGACCCAGTACTTC
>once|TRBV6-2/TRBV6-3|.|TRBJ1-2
CASSPQGYHGYTF
TGTGCCAGCAGTCCCCAGGGATATCATGGCTACACCTTC
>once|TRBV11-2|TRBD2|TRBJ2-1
CASSFQLAGDNEQFF
TGTGCCAGCAGCTTTCAACTAGCGGGAGACAATGAGCAGTTCTTC
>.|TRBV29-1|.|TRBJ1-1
CSALRTAEAFF
TGCAGCGCATTAAGGACAGCCGAAGCTTTCTTT
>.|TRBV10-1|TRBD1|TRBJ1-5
CASRTTGINSNQPQHF
TGCGCCAGCAGGACGACAGGGATTAATAGCAATCAGCCCCAGCATTTT
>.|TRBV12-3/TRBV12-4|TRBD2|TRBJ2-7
CASSFGTNYEQYF
TGTGCCAGCAGTTTTGGGACTAACTACGAGCAGTACTTC
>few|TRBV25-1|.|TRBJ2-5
CASSDPSRTGWTQYF
TGTGCCAGCAGTGACCCCTCCCGCACAGGGTGGACCCAGTACTTC
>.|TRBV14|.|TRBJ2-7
CASSQDRGWSSYEQYF
TGTGCCAGCAGCCAAGATAGGGGCTGGAGCTCCTACGAGCAGTACTTC
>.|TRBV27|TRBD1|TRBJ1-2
CASSLGQGSGGYTF
TGTGCCAGCAGTTTGGGACAGGGGAGCGGCGGCTACACCTTC
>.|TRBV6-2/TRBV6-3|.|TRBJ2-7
CASSYTGESYEQYF
TGTGCCAGCAGTTACACCGGGGAATCGTACGAGCAGTACTTC
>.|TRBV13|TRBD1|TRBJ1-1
CASSPRDREAFF
TGTGCCAGCAGCCCCCGGGACAGGGAGGCTTTCTTT
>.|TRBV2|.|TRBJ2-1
CASSPDGLSTHYNEQFF
TGTGCCAGCAGTCCTGATGGACTTTCAACCCACTACAATGAGCAGTTCTTC
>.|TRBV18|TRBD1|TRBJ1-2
CASSLLTGTGARDYGYTF
TGTGCCAGCTCGCTTCTGACCGGGACAGGGGCGAGGGACTATGGCTACACCTTC
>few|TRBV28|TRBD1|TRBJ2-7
CASSLRQGYRSYEQYF
TGTGCCAGCAGTTTAAGACAGGGTTATAGGTCCTACGAGCAGTACTTC
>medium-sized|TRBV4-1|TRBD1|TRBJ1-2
CASSQGTGGYGYTF
TGCGCCAGCAGCCAAGGGACAGGGGGATATGGCTACACCTTC
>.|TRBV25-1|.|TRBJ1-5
CASRGPLGQPQHF
TGTGCCAGCAGGGGGCCCTTGGGACAGCCCCAGCATTTT
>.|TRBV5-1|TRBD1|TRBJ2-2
CASTGGTGRTGELFF
TGCGCCAGCACCGGAGGGACAGGGCGAACCGGGGAGCTGTTTTTT
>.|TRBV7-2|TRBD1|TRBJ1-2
CASSLDWTGYGYTF
TGTGCCAGCAGCTTAGATTGGACAGGGTATGGCTACACCTTC
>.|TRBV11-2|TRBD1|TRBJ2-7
CASSAAGTGLYEQYF
TGTGCCAGCAGCGCCGCTGGGACAGGGCTCTACGAGCAGTACTTC
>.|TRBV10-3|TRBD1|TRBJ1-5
CAISERGGRQPQHF
TGTGCCATCAGTGAAAGAGGGGGCCGGCAGCCCCAGCATTTT
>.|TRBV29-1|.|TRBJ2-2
CSVSTDFGTPNTGELFF
TGCAGCGTTTCTACGGACTTCGGGACACCTAACACCGGGGAGCTGTTTTTT
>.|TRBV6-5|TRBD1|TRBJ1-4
CASSWDSLGGEKLFF
TGTGCCAGCAGTTGGGACAGCCTCGGCGGTGAAAAACTGTTTTTT
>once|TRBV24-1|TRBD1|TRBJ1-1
CATSLSVGDRGKGTEAFF
TGTGCCACCAGTCTCTCTGTGGGGGACAGGGGGAAAGGAACTGAAGCTTTCTTT
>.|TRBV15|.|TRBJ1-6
CATSRVQGDNSPLHF
TGTGCCACCAGCAGAGTACAAGGGGATAATTCACCCCTCCACTTT
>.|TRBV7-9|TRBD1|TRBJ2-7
CASSSLPDRAYEQYF
TGTGCCAGCAGCTCCCTCCCGGACAGGGCTTACGAGCAGTACTTC
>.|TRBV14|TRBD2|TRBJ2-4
CASSQDASGGPLAKNIQYF
TGTGCCAGCAGCCAAGATGCCAGCGGGGGGCCACTAGCCAAAAACATTCAGTACTTC
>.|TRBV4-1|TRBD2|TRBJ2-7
CASSRGGAGPYEQYF
TGCGCCAGCAGCCGGGGCGGAGCGGGGCCCTACGAGCAGTACTTC
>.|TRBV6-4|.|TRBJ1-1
CASSGLYNRIEAFF
TGTGCCAGCAGTGGACTCTATAACAGGATTGAAGCTTTCTTT
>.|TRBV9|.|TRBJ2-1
CASSVAGRRRGGNEQFF
TGTGCCAGCAGCGTAGCGGGTAGGAGGCGGGGAGGAAATGAGCAGTTCTTC
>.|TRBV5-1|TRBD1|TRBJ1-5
CASSSDGTGNQPQHF
TGCGCCAGCAGCAGCGACGGGACAGGGAATCAGCCCCAGCATTTT
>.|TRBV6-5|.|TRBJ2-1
CASRDGASYNEQFF
TGTGCCAGCAGGGATGGGGCTTCCTACAATGAGCAGTTCTTC